Listed here are 9 T cell receptor beta chains from one sample, sequenced in a study of PD-L1 blockade in urothelial cancer. The data were produced by immunoSEQ multiplex PCR, yet TCRdb's version contains in-frame clones alone and is incomplete. The sample carries 50,000 to 75,000 clones, about 81% recorded once. The time point here: pretreatment peripheral blood. The sequenced sample was PBMCs, obtained around atezolizumab (anti-PD-L1) treatment. The origin of the receptors is a man in his 70s with urothelial cancer.

The chain joins TRBV14 to TRBJ2-3, with D perhaps matching TRBD2 (6 bases). This CDR3 region has 15 residues. The germline CDR1 and CDR2 sequences are SGHDN and FVKESK. V lost 4 bases, J lost 6 bases, and 17 bases lay in between. The CDR3 loop reads CASSPFDGGFDTQYF. The CDR3 nucleotides read TGTGCCAGCAGCCCTTTCGACGGGGGTTTTGATACGCAGTATTTT.

The genes are TRBV4-1 and TRBJ2-7; 10 positions match TRBD2. The CDR3 loop spans 16 amino acids. CDR1 and CDR2 from the germline V gene are MGHRA and YSYEKL. J was trimmed by 3 bases and V by 0 bases; bases with no gene match: 5. The CDR3 DNA reads TGCGCCAGCAGCCAAGATAGGGCTAGCGGGGGCTACGAGCAGTACTTC. This translates into CASSQDRASGGYEQYF.

The rearrangement links TRBV7-9 to TRBJ1-4; TRBD1 matches 7 bases. The trim removed 4 bases at V and 7 bases at J, leaving 9 bases unmatched. CDR1 is SEHNR and CDR2 is FQNEAQ in the germline V gene (reference sequence). The CDR3 is 15 amino acids. The DNA for the CDR3 is TGTGCCAGCAGCTCCTCAGGGGGAAACGGTGAAAAACTGTTTTTT. Amino acids: CASSSSGGNGEKLFF.

The CDR3: CASSRDEGGEQFF. CDR3 nucleotide sequence: TGTGCCAGCAGCCGCGATGAGGGAGGTGAGCAGTTCTTC. The genes are TRBV5-4 and TRBJ2-1, with D possibly being TRBD2 (6 bases). Germline values: CDR1 SGHNT, CDR2 YYREEE (reference sequence). Trimming left V 4 bases short and J 9 bases short, with 14 bases between. The CDR3 contains 13 residues.

The V call is TRBV11-2, the J call TRBJ2-3, with D hard to call. The ends were cut back, 2 bases at V and 3 bases at J, with 3 bases in the middle. CDR1 and CDR2 (germline): SGHAT, FQNNGV. The CDR3 totals 12 residues. CDR3 sequence (DNA): TGTGCCAGCAGCTTAACAACAGATACGCAGTATTTT. Translation gives CASSLTTDTQYF.

CDR3 region: CASSEIGGEYNEQFF. Written as DNA, the CDR3 is TGTGCCAGCAGTGAAATCGGCGGGGAGTACAATGAGCAGTTCTTC. The V and J genes are TRBV2 and TRBJ2-1; possibly TRBD2 for D (6 bases). The CDR3 is made up of 15 amino acids. The V end lost 2 bases, the J end lost 4 bases, and 12 bases lay between the germline ends. Per the germline V gene, CDR1 is SNHLY and CDR2 is FYNNEI.

CDR3 in DNA: TGCGCCAGCAGCTTGGTCCAGCGGGGAGACAATGAGCAGTTCTTC. It encodes CASSLVQRGDNEQFF. This chain connects TRBV5-1 to TRBJ2-1; 7 bases line up with TRBD2. V dropped 0 bases and J dropped 5; count of bases not matched to a gene: 5. CDR3 length: 15 amino acids. Germline CDR1 SGHRS, CDR2 YFSETQ.

This clone was found a few times. The genes are TRBV4-2 and TRBJ2-7; 9 bases are a match to TRBD1. Germline V CDR1 and CDR2: LGHNA, YNFKEQ. CDR3 length equals 14 residues. V trimming: 1 base; J trimming: 3 bases; junction bases outside the gene matches: 1. The CDR3 is CASSQGTGDYEQYF. The CDR3 nucleotides are TGTGCCAGCAGCCAAGGGACAGGGGACTACGAGCAGTACTTC.

This clone was observed once. This chain links TRBV28 with TRBJ1-5; D is possibly TRBD1 (6 bases). Germline values: CDR1 MDHEN, CDR2 SYDVKM. The CDR3 extends over 15 amino acids. V was clipped by 2 bases and J by 7 bases, with 15 bases between them. In DNA form, the CDR3 reads TGTGCCAGCAGTTTACTTACAGGGAGAGGACAGCCCCAGCATTTT. Translating gives CASSLLTGRGQPQHF.